The TCR beta chain described here comes from a study of OX40 agonist ivuxolimab in advanced cancers. Sequencing used immunoSEQ multiplex PCR; TCRdb keeps in-frame clones, though not all of them. The data hold around 80,000 clones, with about 92% observed a single time. Overall study results and limits: Patients who responded partially at 0.1-3.0 mg/kg showed clonal expansion ranking among the lowest.

Germline V gives CDR1 LNHDA, CDR2 SQIVND (reference sequence). The CDR3 contains 10 residues. V lost 6 bases and J 6 bases, leaving 5 bases between the germline ends. About this clone: The antigen remains unidentified.

The chain carries TRBV19 and TRBJ1-2; no clear D gene. The sequence derives from an adult with an advanced solid tumor such as melanoma, head and neck, liver or kidney cancer. The sequenced sample was CD4+ or CD8+ T cells sorted from blood, obtained in a trial of the OX40 agonist ivuxolimab. The CDR3 here is CASRGDGYTF. CDR3 bases: TGTGCCAGTAGGGGAGATGGCTACACCTTC.